A single sample gave rise to the 29 T cell receptor beta chains below, sequenced in a study of OX40 agonist ivuxolimab in advanced cancers. Libraries were prepared by immunoSEQ multiplex PCR; TCRdb keeps only in-frame clonotypes and omits some of them. The sample includes roughly 100,000 clones, roughly 80% of them seen just once. The source material was CD4+ or CD8+ T cells sorted from blood, sampled in a trial of the OX40 agonist ivuxolimab. The source is an adult with an advanced solid tumor such as melanoma, head and neck, liver or kidney cancer.

This clone was recorded a few times. J is TRBJ2-1 and V is TRBV7-7; 9 nucleotides agree with TRBD2. CDR3 size: 13 residues. Germline V gene data show CDR1 as SSHAT and CDR2 as FNYEAQ (reference sequence). J gave up 4 bases and V 5 bases, and 0 bases lay outside the gene matches. This CDR3 reads CASSTSGYNEQFF. In DNA form, the CDR3 reads TGTGCCAGCAGCACTAGCGGGTACAATGAGCAGTTCTTC.

The rearrangement uses TRBV5-1 and TRBJ1-6; D unresolved. The ends were cut back, 1 base at V and 11 bases at J, with 10 bases in the middle. Germline CDR1 SGHRS, CDR2 YFSETQ. This CDR3 comprises 13 residues. CDR3 in DNA: TGCGCCAGCAGCTTGCGCAGTCAAGCACCCCTCCACTTT. Residues: CASSLRSQAPLHF.

This clone has just a few counts. The V gene is TRBV18, the J gene TRBJ2-5; D remains ambiguous. The germline V gene has CDR1 KGHSH and CDR2 LQKENI. Trimming removed 0 bases at V and 7 bases at J, with 12 bases between. The CDR3 totals 14 residues. CDR3 sequence reads: CASSPPIAERTQYF. DNA of the CDR3: TGTGCCAGCTCACCACCGATCGCAGAGAGGACCCAGTACTTC. The complete variable domain, with remaining parts taken from reference TRBV18 and TRBJ2-5, reads NAGVMQNPRHLVRRRGQEARLRCSPMKGHSHVYWYRQLPEEGLKFMVYLQKENIIDESGMPKERFSAEFPKEGPSILRIQQVVRGDSAAYFCASSPPIAERTQYFGPGTRLLVL.

The rearrangement joins TRBV5-4 to TRBJ2-5, with 8 bases lining up with TRBD2. Germline CDR1 reads SGHNT; CDR2 reads YYREEE (reference sequence). J was trimmed by 2 bases and V by 4 bases; bases with no gene match: 4. The CDR3 spans 14 residues. The CDR3, as DNA: TGTGCCAGCAGCAGCGGGACTAGGCAAGAGACCCAGTACTTC. It specifies CASSSGTRQETQYF.

CDR3 coding DNA: TGTGCCAGCAGCTTAAGGACGGGAACAAACAATGAGCAGTTCTTC. Translation gives CASSLRTGTNNEQFF. The V gene is TRBV7-2, the J gene TRBJ2-1; D perhaps matches TRBD2 (5 bases). There are 15 residues in the CDR3. The V and J ends lost 2 bases and 5 bases respectively, with 13 bases between them. Germline CDR1 reads SGHTA; CDR2 reads FQGNSA.

This clone was observed a few times. The chain is built from TRBV29-1 and TRBJ1-2; TRBD1 is a possible D gene (6 bases). Germline V gene sequence: CDR1 SQVTM, CDR2 ANQGSEA. There are 11 residues in the CDR3. V was pared by 6 bases and J by 7 bases, with 12 bases between. In DNA, the CDR3 is TGCAGCGTCACCAACAGGGTTGGCTACACCTTC. Encoded protein: CSVTNRVGYTF.

The rearrangement uses TRBV2 and TRBJ2-1, with 7 positions matching TRBD2. The CDR3 loop spans 16 amino acids. V was pared by 5 bases and J by 0 bases, with 7 bases of the junction left unmatched. The germline gives CDR1 SNHLY, CDR2 FYNNEI. The CDR3 here is CASSRTGTTSYNEQFF. The CDR3 DNA reads as TGTGCCAGCAGTAGAACCGGGACTACCTCCTACAATGAGCAGTTCTTC.

The V call is TRBV9, the J call TRBJ2-3, with TRBD1 matching 10 bases. The CDR3 loop spans 16 amino acids. The junction had 9 bases not matched to a gene; V was cut back by 4 bases and J by 4 bases. CDR1 SGDLS and CDR2 YYNGEE come from the germline V gene. Here the CDR3 reads CASSSQTGGWADTQYF. The CDR3 coding sequence is TGTGCCAGCAGCTCCCAGACAGGGGGCTGGGCAGATACGCAGTATTTT.

The CDR3 region is CASSQTLMSYTGELFF. Written as DNA, the CDR3 is TGTGCCAGCAGCCAAACCCTCATGAGCTACACCGGGGAGCTGTTTTTT. The genes are TRBV7-9 and TRBJ2-2; D is uncertain. The V end was cut by 5 bases, the J end by 3 bases, with 16 bases between. The CDR3 contains 16 residues. In germline, CDR1 is SEHNR, CDR2 FQNEAQ (reference sequence).

The rearrangement joins TRBV7-8 to TRBJ2-7; D is undetermined. The CDR3 runs 16 residues. V was trimmed by 5 bases and J by 5 bases, leaving 22 bases between them. The germline CDR1 and CDR2 sequences are SGHVS and FQNEAQ. This CDR3 is CASSKVPSLSANEQYF. CDR3 DNA: TGTGCCAGCAGCAAAGTACCATCCCTATCGGCAAACGAGCAGTACTTC.

The chain recombines TRBV19 with TRBJ1-2, with D maybe TRBD1 (5 bases). V lost 1 base and J 8 bases, leaving 8 bases between the germline ends. The CDR3 totals 12 residues. Germline lookup yields CDR1 LNHDA and CDR2 SQIVND (reference sequence). DNA for the CDR3: TGTGCCAGTAGTATAGTCCAGGGCGGCTACACCTTC. Its translation: CASSIVQGGYTF.

This clone has a handful of counts. J is TRBJ2-7 and V is TRBV27; tentative D call: TRBD1 (7 bases). The CDR3 spans 16 residues. The germline V and J ends were trimmed by 4 bases and 1 base, with 17 bases remaining between them. In germline, CDR1 is MNHEY, CDR2 SMNVEV (reference sequence). CDR3 DNA: TGTGCCAGCAGTTCTGGGACTGACAGGGTTTCCTACGAGCAGTACTTC. This gives the protein CASSSGTDRVSYEQYF.

The chain links TRBV7-2 to TRBJ2-5; D not resolved. The germline CDR1 and CDR2 sequences are SGHTA and FQGNSA. Deletions cut 3 bases from V and 2 bases from J, with 16 bases between. The CDR3 is 16 amino acids. CDR3 region: CASSLFPGLSQETQYF. CDR3 nucleotides: TGTGCCAGCAGCTTGTTCCCGGGTCTATCTCAAGAGACCCAGTACTTC.

The rearrangement uses TRBV5-1 and TRBJ2-3; D may be TRBD1 (6 bases). The V end lost 4 bases, the J end lost 6 bases, and 24 bases lay between the germline ends. From germline, CDR1 is SGHRS and CDR2 YFSETQ. The CDR3 contains 17 residues. The CDR3 protein is CASSINIDRPTGDTQYF. CDR3 coding DNA: TGCGCCAGCAGCATCAATATTGACAGGCCAACAGGGGATACGCAGTATTTT.

The J gene is TRBJ2-1, the V gene TRBV7-2, with D unresolved. The CDR3 runs 16 residues. CDR1 is SGHTA and CDR2 is FQGNSA in the germline V gene. Trimming cost V 1 base and J 2 bases, with 12 bases left between them. The CDR3 DNA follows: TGTGCCAGCAGCTTAGTTGGGGTCGGCCCCTACAATGAGCAGTTCTTC. This gives the protein CASSLVGVGPYNEQFF.

This chain uses TRBV28 with TRBJ1-1; D is unresolved. The CDR3 sequence is 14 residues long. The V end lost 1 base, the J end lost 1 base, and 7 bases lay between the germline ends. The V gene's germline CDR1 is MDHEN and CDR2 SYDVKM. The CDR3 DNA sequence: TGTGCCAGCAGTTTATTGTCACAGAACACTGAAGCTTTCTTT. Residues: CASSLLSQNTEAFF. The whole variable domain, remainder taken from reference TRBV28 and TRBJ1-1, is DVKVTQSSRYLVKRTGEKVFLECVQDMDHENMFWYRQDPGLGLRLIYFSYDVKMKEKGDIPEGYSVSREKKERFSLILESASTNQTSMYLCASSLLSQNTEAFFGQGTRLTVV.

This chain links TRBV2 with TRBJ1-1; D possibly corresponds to TRBD1 (5 bases). V was cut by 5 bases and J by 0 bases, with 10 bases left in between. The germline gives CDR1 SNHLY, CDR2 FYNNEI. This CDR3 contains 14 residues. As DNA, the CDR3 is TGTGCCAGCAGTCGGGGGGGTATGAACACTGAAGCTTTCTTT. Its protein product is CASSRGGMNTEAFF.

CDR3 sequence reads: CASSQDGGSYNEQFF. The CDR3 bases are TGTGCCAGCAGCCAGGACGGGGGCTCCTACAATGAGCAGTTCTTC. The rearrangement joins TRBV7-2 to TRBJ2-1; D possibly corresponds to TRBD2 (6 bases). The CDR3 consists of 15 residues. Trimming took off 5 bases at V and 0 bases at J, with 11 bases between the two ends. The V gene's germline CDR1 is SGHTA and CDR2 FQGNSA.

This rearrangement joins TRBV7-2 to TRBJ2-4; no firm D call. Germline CDR1 is SGHTA and CDR2 is FQGNSA. V lost 1 base to trimming and J lost 9 bases, with 13 bases between them. The CDR3 covers 14 residues. Here the CDR3 reads CASSLGRAGRIQYF. Written as DNA, the CDR3 is TGTGCCAGCAGCTTAGGTAGGGCCGGGCGCATTCAGTACTTC.

The rearrangement uses TRBV2 and TRBJ1-4, with 10 bases lining up with TRBD1. The CDR3 sequence is 14 residues long. Trimming at V came to 6 bases and at J to 7 bases, leaving 5 bases not matched to a gene. CDR1 is SNHLY, CDR2 FYNNEI, per germline. The CDR3 DNA sequence: TGTGCCAGCAGCGACAGGGGGCGGGGTGAAAAACTGTTTTTT. This codes for CASSDRGRGEKLFF.

The V and J genes are TRBV5-8 and TRBJ1-2, with TRBD1 identical over 9 bases. The V gene's germline CDR1 is SGHTS and CDR2 YDEGEE. Losses at the gene ends were 6 bases for V and 1 base for J; bases not matched to a gene: 1. This CDR3 comprises 13 residues. This CDR3 reads CASNRGRNYGYTF. In nucleotides, the CDR3 is TGTGCCAGCAACAGGGGGCGTAACTATGGCTACACCTTC.

The V gene is TRBV29-1, the J gene TRBJ1-2; D gene unclear. Germline V lookup: CDR1 SQVTM, CDR2 ANQGSEA. CDR3 length equals 10 residues. V was clipped by 2 bases and J by 3 bases, with 1 base between them. CDR3 DNA: TGCAGCGTTGAATACTATGGCTACACCTTC. This translates into CSVEYYGYTF. Combining the CDR3 with reference TRBV29-1 and TRBJ1-2 gives the whole variable domain SAVISQKPSRDICQRGTSLTIQCQVDSQVTMMFWYRQQPGQSLTLIATANQGSEATYESGFVIDKFPISRPNLTFSTLTVSNMSPEDSSIYLCSVEYYGYTFGSGTRLTVV.

The chain recombines TRBV6-1 with TRBJ2-7; 12 bases match TRBD2. With V trimmed by 6 bases and J by 6 bases, 3 bases remained unmatched. Per germline, CDR1 MNHNS and CDR2 SASEGT. The CDR3 runs 13 residues. The CDR3 DNA follows: TGTGCCAGCAGGACTAGCGGGAGTTCCGAGCAGTACTTC. This codes for CASRTSGSSEQYF.

This rearrangement joins TRBV28 to TRBJ2-3; 7 bases align to TRBD1. J was trimmed by 0 bases and V by 8 bases; bases with no gene match: 5. The CDR3 is 14 amino acids. In germline, CDR1 is MDHEN, CDR2 SYDVKM. In nucleotides, the CDR3 is TGTGCCAGCGGCAGGGACAGTAGCACAGATACGCAGTATTTT. Protein: CASGRDSSTDTQYF.

V and J are TRBV29-1 and TRBJ1-4, with D unresolved. CDR1 is SQVTM and CDR2 is ANQGSEA in the germline V gene. V was shortened by 5 bases and J by 4 bases, with 5 bases between the two germline ends. CDR3 length: 11 residues. CDR3 in DNA: TGCAGCGTTTCCTATAATGAAAAACTGTTTTTT. It is translated as CSVSYNEKLFF.

This rearrangement joins TRBV11-2 to TRBJ1-1; D is unresolved. The germline V gene encodes CDR1 SGHAT and CDR2 FQNNGV. The CDR3 is made up of 14 amino acids. V was trimmed by 2 bases and J by 1 base, leaving 8 bases between them. The CDR3 sequence is CASSLRAGNTEAFF. In nucleotides, the CDR3 is TGTGCCAGCAGCTTAAGGGCAGGGAACACTGAAGCTTTCTTT.

The V gene is TRBV6-1, the J gene TRBJ1-1; D is unclear. In germline, CDR1 is MNHNS, CDR2 SASEGT. V lost 4 bases to trimming and J lost 6 bases, with 15 bases between them. The CDR3 runs to 14 residues. This chain's CDR3 is CASSAPPLQPEAFF. In nucleotides, the CDR3 is TGTGCCAGCAGTGCCCCACCCCTGCAACCTGAAGCTTTCTTT.

The sample holds a few counts of this clone. The chain is built from TRBV4-1 and TRBJ1-3; TRBD1 is a possible D gene (5 bases). V shed 4 bases and J shed 2 bases, with 9 bases lying between them. The CDR3 runs to 14 residues. In germline, CDR1 is MGHRA, CDR2 YSYEKL. The CDR3 DNA sequence: TGCGCCAGCAGCCTGGCAGGGACTGGAAACACCATATATTTT. It translates to CASSLAGTGNTIYF.

This rearrangement joins TRBV19 to TRBJ2-2; D ambiguous. The V and J ends lost 3 bases and 0 bases respectively, with 14 bases between them. This CDR3 has 17 residues. CDR1 and CDR2 from the germline V gene are LNHDA and SQIVND (reference sequence). The CDR3, as DNA: TGTGCCAGTAGTATCCCTTATGGGCAACCGAACACCGGGGAGCTGTTTTTT. It specifies CASSIPYGQPNTGELFF.